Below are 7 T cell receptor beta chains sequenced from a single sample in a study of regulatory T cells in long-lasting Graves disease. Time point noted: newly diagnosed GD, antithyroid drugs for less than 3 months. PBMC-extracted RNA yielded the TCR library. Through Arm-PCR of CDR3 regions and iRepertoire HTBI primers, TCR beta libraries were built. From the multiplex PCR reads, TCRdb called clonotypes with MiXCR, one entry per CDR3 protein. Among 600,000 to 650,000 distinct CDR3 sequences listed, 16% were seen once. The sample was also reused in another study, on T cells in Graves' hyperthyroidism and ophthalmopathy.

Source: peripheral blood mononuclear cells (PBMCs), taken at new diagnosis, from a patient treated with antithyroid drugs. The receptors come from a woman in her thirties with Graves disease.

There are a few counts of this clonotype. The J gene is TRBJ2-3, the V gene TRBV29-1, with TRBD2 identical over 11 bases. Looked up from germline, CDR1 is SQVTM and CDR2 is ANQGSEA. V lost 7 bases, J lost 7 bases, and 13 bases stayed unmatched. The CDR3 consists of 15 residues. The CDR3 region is CSASVAGGQGNTQYF. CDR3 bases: TGCAGCGCCTCAGTAGCGGGAGGGCAGGGAAATACGCAGTATTTT.

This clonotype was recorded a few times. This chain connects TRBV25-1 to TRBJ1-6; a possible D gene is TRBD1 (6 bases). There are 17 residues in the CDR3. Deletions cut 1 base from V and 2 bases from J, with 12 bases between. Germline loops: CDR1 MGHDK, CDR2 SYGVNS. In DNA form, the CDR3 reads TGTGCCAGCAGTGAATCCGGCCGGGGGCCCTATAATTCACCCCTCCACTTT. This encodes CASSESGRGPYNSPLHF.

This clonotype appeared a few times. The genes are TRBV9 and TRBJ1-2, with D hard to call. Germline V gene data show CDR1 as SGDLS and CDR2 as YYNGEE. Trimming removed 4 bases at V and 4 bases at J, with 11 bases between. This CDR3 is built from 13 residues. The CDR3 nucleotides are TGTGCCAGCAGCCACTCCGGGTCCTATGGCTACACCTTC. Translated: CASSHSGSYGYTF.

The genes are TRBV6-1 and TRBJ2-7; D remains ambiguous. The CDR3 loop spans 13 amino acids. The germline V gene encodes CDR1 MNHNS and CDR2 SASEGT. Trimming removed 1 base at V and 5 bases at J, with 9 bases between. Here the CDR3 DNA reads TGTGCCAGCAGTGAAGTTCCTTTTGACGAGCAGTACTTC. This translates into CASSEVPFDEQYF.

The CDR3 nucleotides read TGTGCCAGCAGTTTTTTGGGACAGGGGAGGGGAAGCAATCAGCCCCAGCATTTT. As protein: CASSFLGQGRGSNQPQHF. The chain employs TRBV12-3 or TRBV12-4 and TRBJ1-5, with 10 positions matching TRBD1. The V segment lost 3 bases and the J segment 1 base; nucleotides outside the gene matches: 9. The CDR3 consists of 18 residues.

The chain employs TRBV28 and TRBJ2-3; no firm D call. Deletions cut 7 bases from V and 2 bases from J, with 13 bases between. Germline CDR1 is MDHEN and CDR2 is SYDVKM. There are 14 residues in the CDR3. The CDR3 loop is CASKAVVYTDTQYF. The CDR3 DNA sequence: TGTGCCAGCAAGGCTGTCGTCTACACAGATACGCAGTATTTT.

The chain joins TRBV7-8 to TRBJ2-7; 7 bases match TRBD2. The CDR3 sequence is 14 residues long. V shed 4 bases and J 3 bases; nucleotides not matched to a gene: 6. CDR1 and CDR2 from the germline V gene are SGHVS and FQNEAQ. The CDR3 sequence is CASSSSRDYYEQYF. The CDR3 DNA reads TGTGCCAGCAGCTCGAGCCGGGACTACTACGAGCAGTACTTC.